The clone carrying this T cell receptor (beta chain) was seen only a few times. This record comes from a study of response to subunit inactivated influenza vaccine. TCRdb analysed the RT-PCR reads with MiXCR anew, one entry per CDR3 protein. This repertoire shows more than 450,000 distinct CDR3 sequences, 12% found once; its top ten account for roughly 10%. The CDR3 consists of 16 residues. J gave up 4 bases and V 2 bases, and 8 bases lay outside the gene matches. Germline V gene sequence: CDR1 MGHDK, CDR2 SYGVNS. The sequence derives from a middle-aged man who received an inactivated influenza vaccine. The sample consisted of PBMCs from blood, taken on the day of vaccination. The chain is built from TRBV25-1 and TRBJ2-3; 8 bases map to TRBD2. Here the CDR3 DNA reads TGTGCCAGCAGTGAAGGCGCAGAGACTAGCGCAGATACGCAGTATTTT. Its translation is CASSEGAETSADTQYF.